The next 22 T cell receptor beta chains were all read from a single sample in a study of blood T cell repertoires in COVID-19. Using immunoSEQ multiplex PCR, the repertoire was profiled, and TCRdb retains in-frame clones only, with some absent. The sample lists around 290,000 clones, approximately 88% occurring once. The sequencing sample was made of PBMCs or T cells enriched from blood (not recorded which). These receptors were collected from a woman under 40 who had recovered from COVID-19.

The rearrangement joins TRBV7-6 to TRBJ2-2; 7 nucleotides align to TRBD2. The CDR3 totals 18 residues. V trimming: 4 bases; J trimming: 3 bases; junction bases outside the gene matches: 14. The V gene's germline CDR1 is SGHVS and CDR2 FNYEAQ. The CDR3 region is CASSSLYGGGGDTGELFF. The CDR3 DNA reads TGTGCCAGCAGCTCACTTTACGGCGGGGGAGGGGACACCGGGGAGCTGTTTTTT.

The chain is built from TRBV14 and TRBJ1-2; TRBD1 matches 9 bases. This CDR3 is 15 amino acids long. Unmatched junction bases numbered 8, after V lost 1 base and J lost 8 bases. Germline V gene sequence: CDR1 SGHDN, CDR2 FVKESK. DNA of the CDR3: TGTGCCAGCAGCCAAGTCAAGGGACAGGGCAAGGGCTACACCTTC. Amino acids: CASSQVKGQGKGYTF.

The genes are TRBV5-1 and TRBJ1-2; 8 bases are shared with TRBD1. CDR3 length: 15 amino acids. The V gene's germline CDR1 is SGHRS and CDR2 YFSETQ. V lost 5 bases and J lost 6; bases outside the gene matches: 12. The CDR3 is CASSPTTDRVNGYTF. The CDR3, as DNA: TGCGCCAGCAGTCCCACTACGGACAGGGTTAATGGCTACACCTTC.

This chain joins TRBV7-3 and TRBJ2-6, with TRBD1 identical over 8 bases. The length of the CDR3 is 17 residues. The germline V gene has CDR1 SGHTA and CDR2 FQGTGA. The J segment lost 0 bases and the V segment lost 4 bases, leaving 5 bases of the junction unmatched. CDR3 sequence (DNA): TGTGCCAGCAGCTCTGGGACAGGATTCTCTGGGGCCAACGTCCTGACTTTC. It translates to CASSSGTGFSGANVLTF.

The gene calls are TRBV21-1 and TRBJ2-1; the table's D call, TRBD2, has no DNA check behind it. TRBV21-1 is annotated as a pseudogene. This CDR3 is 14 amino acids long. In DNA form, the CDR3 reads TGTGCCAGCAGCAAAGTTGGAGGGATCGATGAGCAGTTCTTC. Translating it yields CASSKVGGIDEQFF.

The chain combines TRBV7-3 with TRBJ1-2, with 7 bases that match TRBD1. Germline-derived CDR1 and CDR2 are SGHTA and FQGTGA. Unmatched junction bases numbered 6, after V lost 4 bases and J lost 7 bases. The length of the CDR3 is 13 residues. CDR3 in amino acids: CASSSGQAGGYTF. As DNA, the CDR3 is TGTGCCAGCAGCTCAGGACAGGCAGGTGGCTACACCTTC.

The rearrangement joins TRBV5-1 to TRBJ1-1; D gene unclear. Germline loops: CDR1 SGHRS, CDR2 YFSETQ. Trimming removed 4 bases at V and 4 bases at J, with 11 bases between. The CDR3 is made up of 13 amino acids. The CDR3 DNA sequence: TGCGCCAGCAGCCCCGAACTGGTCACTGAAGCTTTCTTT. It yields the protein CASSPELVTEAFF. Based on the CDR3 plus reference TRBV5-1 and TRBJ1-1, the full variable domain is KAGVTQTPRYLIKTRGQQVTLSCSPISGHRSVSWYQQTPGQGLQFLFEYFSETQRNKGNFPGRFSGRQFSNSRSEMNVSTLELGDSALYLCASSPELVTEAFFGQGTRLTVV.

The chain is built from TRBV27 and TRBJ2-3, with 11 bases identical to TRBD2. The CDR3 runs to 15 residues. CDR1 and CDR2 from the germline V gene are MNHEY and SMNVEV (reference sequence). Trimming removed 4 bases from V and 4 bases from J; junction bases left unmatched: 4. CDR3: CASSSLTSGADTQYF. The CDR3 DNA reads as TGTGCCAGCAGTTCCTTGACTAGCGGGGCAGATACGCAGTATTTT.

The rearrangement uses TRBV29-1 and TRBJ2-1; TRBD2 aligns across 11 bases. Germline CDR1 is SQVTM and CDR2 is ANQGSEA. V was pared by 4 bases and J by 4 bases, with 3 bases of the junction left unmatched. The CDR3 runs 14 residues. The CDR3, as DNA: TGCAGCGTTGCAGGGACTAGCGGTTACAATGAGCAGTTCTTC. Translating gives CSVAGTSGYNEQFF.

The chain couples TRBV9 to TRBJ1-2; D not certain. Trimming took off 3 bases at V and 5 bases at J, with 17 bases between the two ends. CDR3 length: 15 residues. The germline gives CDR1 SGDLS, CDR2 YYNGEE. CDR3 amino acids: CASSGPGRKYYGYTF. In DNA, the CDR3 is TGTGCCAGCAGCGGCCCGGGGAGGAAGTATTATGGCTACACCTTC.

The CDR3 bases are TGTGCCATCAGGAAAGGGACGGGACTCACCCGATCTGGGGCCAACGTCCTGACTTTC. It translates to CAIRKGTGLTRSGANVLTF. The genes are TRBV10-3 and TRBJ2-6; D is perhaps TRBD2 (6 bases). The CDR3 loop spans 19 amino acids. The germline V gene encodes CDR1 ENHRY and CDR2 SYGVKD. V shed 6 bases and J shed 1 base, with 22 bases lying between them.

The J gene is TRBJ1-6, the V gene TRBV13; a possible D gene is TRBD1 (5 bases). CDR1 and CDR2 (germline): PRHDT, FYEKMQ (reference sequence). This CDR3 is 14 amino acids long. V was shortened by 0 bases and J by 12 bases, with 12 bases between the two germline ends. DNA for the CDR3: TGTGCCAGCAGCTTAGGCGGGGAGGGGCTACCCCTCCACTTT. Translating it yields CASSLGGEGLPLHF.

This rearrangement joins TRBV4-3 to TRBJ2-2; 11 nucleotides agree with TRBD2. J was trimmed by 5 bases and V by 2 bases; bases with no gene match: 13. Germline V gene sequence: CDR1 LGHNA, CDR2 YSLEER. The CDR3 extends over 19 amino acids. CDR3 nucleotides: TGCGCCAGCAGCCAAAGTTACGGTAGCGGGGGGGCTAGGACCGGGGAGCTGTTTTTT. This codes for CASSQSYGSGGARTGELFF.

This clone is a singleton in its sample. CDR3 nucleotide sequence: TGTGCCAGCAGTGAATGCACAGTCAGGTTCAACGAGCAGTACTTC. It yields the protein CASSECTVRFNEQYF. The rearrangement links TRBV25-1 to TRBJ2-7; D is ambiguous. The germline CDR1 and CDR2 sequences are MGHDK and SYGVNS. V was shortened by 1 base and J by 5 bases, with 15 bases between the two germline ends. The CDR3 is 15 residues long.

V gene TRBV14 combines with J gene TRBJ1-2, with 9 bases fitting TRBD1. This CDR3 spans 17 amino acids. CDR1 is SGHDN and CDR2 is FVKESK in the germline V gene. Losses at the gene ends were 1 base for V and 2 bases for J; bases not matched to a gene: 8. In nucleotides, the CDR3 is TGTGCCAGCAGCCAAGTAGGGGCCGGGACAGGGAACTATGGCTACACCTTC. It yields the protein CASSQVGAGTGNYGYTF.

V usage is TRBV7-3 and J usage is TRBJ2-1, with D possibly being TRBD2 (5 bases). The germline V and J ends were trimmed by 0 bases and 8 bases, with 14 bases remaining between them. Germline V CDR1 and CDR2: SGHTA, FQGTGA. This CDR3 contains 15 residues. CDR3 DNA sequence: TGTGCCAGCAGCTTAACAGGGCGGGCGGGTGATGAGCAGTTCTTC. Amino acids: CASSLTGRAGDEQFF.

The V call is TRBV18, the J call TRBJ1-5; D not certain. The V gene lost 5 bases and the J gene lost 5 bases, with 25 bases spanning the gap. CDR3 length: 18 amino acids. Germline CDR1 reads KGHSH; CDR2 reads LQKENI. The CDR3: CASSTLTPRGGLDQPQHF. The CDR3 nucleotides are TGTGCCAGCTCAACTTTGACTCCGCGGGGAGGTTTGGATCAGCCCCAGCATTTT.

The V gene is TRBV5-6, the J gene TRBJ2-7, with TRBD1 matching 11 bases. V lost 2 bases, J lost 2 bases, and 6 bases stayed unmatched. The germline gives CDR1 SGHDT, CDR2 YYEEEE. This CDR3 region has 16 residues. CDR3: CASSLVDRGLPYEQYF. DNA for the CDR3: TGTGCCAGCAGCTTAGTGGACAGGGGGCTCCCCTACGAGCAGTACTTC.

The gene calls are TRBV7-8 and TRBJ2-2, with 10 bases that match TRBD2. The CDR3 has 15 residues. The V segment lost 6 bases and the J segment 6 bases; nucleotides outside the gene matches: 7. CDR1 and CDR2 (germline): SGHVS, FQNEAQ. Written as DNA, the CDR3 is TGTGCCAGCAGGGTAGCGGGGGGCGTCGCCGGGGAGCTGTTTTTT. It specifies CASRVAGGVAGELFF.

CDR3 bases: TGTGCCAGAAGCTTGGCGGGGGGAGAACATGAAAAACTGTTTTTT. Translated, it gives CARSLAGGEHEKLFF. The rearrangement uses TRBV5-3 and TRBJ1-4; a weak D match, TRBD1 (5 bases). TRBV5-3 is an ORF, and what it does is uncertain. This CDR3 is built from 15 residues. Trimming took off 0 bases at V and 6 bases at J, with 12 bases between the two ends.

The V call is TRBV7-3, the J call TRBJ2-3; D is possibly TRBD2 (6 bases). The CDR3 contains 15 residues. CDR1 and CDR2 from the germline V gene are SGHTA and FQGTGA. Trimming removed 5 bases at V and 2 bases at J, with 14 bases between. The DNA of the CDR3 is TGTGCCAGCAGCCCCCCGGGGAGGAACACAGATACGCAGTATTTT. It translates to CASSPPGRNTDTQYF.

The CDR3 loop reads CASSGMGGGIQETQYF. CDR3 sequence (DNA): TGCGCCAGCAGTGGGATGGGCGGGGGGATTCAAGAGACCCAGTACTTC. This chain uses TRBV10-2 with TRBJ2-5, with TRBD2 matching 8 bases. Per the germline V gene, CDR1 is WSHSY and CDR2 is SAAADI. CDR3 size: 16 residues. J was trimmed by 2 bases and V by 4 bases; bases with no gene match: 9.